The following is a T cell receptor (beta chain) sequence with its context. The antigen remains undetermined. The source of the sample is a study of T cell responses to AZD1222 COVID-19 vaccine. Findings and limits, study-wide: Clonal diversity was possibly underestimated; the donors were predominantly white British and more often female. Distributed over spike, vaccine-associated CD4 TCRs predominated at 160-218 and 743-854.

Trimming left V 0 bases short and J 0 bases short, with 2 bases between. Germline CDR1 and CDR2: SGHRS and YFSETQ. There are 13 residues in the CDR3. Clones were sequenced by immunoSEQ multiplex PCR, and TCRdb holds only the in-frame ones, with some missing. Of over 150,000 clones in the sample, about nine tenths are singletons; the top ten hold 5% to 7.5%. The receptor was isolated from an adult in good health. The rearrangement links TRBV5-1 to TRBJ2-3; D ambiguous. Sequenced here: peripheral blood, sampled on day 0 of AZD1222 vaccination. CDR3: CASSLGSTDTQYF. CDR3 bases: TGCGCCAGCAGCTTGGGGAGCACAGATACGCAGTATTTT.